Here is one TCR beta chain with its context. The antigen is undetermined. The junction differs from germline at one of its ends, possibly a read error. Germline CDR1 DFQATT, CDR2 SNEGSKA (reference sequence). This CDR3 contains 9 residues. Donors were systemically healthy Caucasian individuals from Russia aged roughly 6 to 95 years. There were at least 5 micrograms of total RNA extracted from every sample. The data are from a study of blood T cells in healthy people across ages. Study-level findings and limits: Donors of long life had a larger count of naive CD4+ cells and greater diversity than aged donors.

Alongside a J-beta primer mix, a sample-barcoded 5' primer served in a second PCR lasting about 6 to 11 cycles. TCRdb processed the 5' RACE reads anew with MiXCR; each CDR3 protein has one entry. Of almost 1 million distinct CDR3 sequences in the sample, just over 50% are singletons; the top ten hold roughly 23%. The V gene is TRBV20-1, the J gene TRBJ1-2; D is unresolved. The sequence was obtained from a woman aged 60 to 75 in good health. Sequenced sample: blood. The CDR3 reads CAPRYGYTF. For the CDR3, the DNA is TGTGCCCCGCGCTATGGCTACACCTTC.